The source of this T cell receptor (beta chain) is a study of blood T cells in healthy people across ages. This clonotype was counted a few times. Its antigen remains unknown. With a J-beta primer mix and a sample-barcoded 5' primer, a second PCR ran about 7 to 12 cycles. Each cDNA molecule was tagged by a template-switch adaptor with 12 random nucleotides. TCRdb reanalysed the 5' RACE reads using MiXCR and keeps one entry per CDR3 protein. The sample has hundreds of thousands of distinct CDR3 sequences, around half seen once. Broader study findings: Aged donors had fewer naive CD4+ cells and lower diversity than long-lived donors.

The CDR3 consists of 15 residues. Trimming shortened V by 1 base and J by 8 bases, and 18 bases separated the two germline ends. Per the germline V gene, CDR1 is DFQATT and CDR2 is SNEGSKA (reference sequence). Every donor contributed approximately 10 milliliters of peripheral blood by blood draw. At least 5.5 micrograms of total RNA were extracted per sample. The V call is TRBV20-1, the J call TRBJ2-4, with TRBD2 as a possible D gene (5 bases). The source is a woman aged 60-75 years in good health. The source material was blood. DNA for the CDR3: TGCAGTGCTAGAGGTGGACTCGGGCTAGAGGACATTCAGTACTTC. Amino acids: CSARGGLGLEDIQYF.